This is a list of T cell receptor beta chains from one sample in a study of T cells expressing NK-cell markers. TCRdb re-analyzed the 5' RACE reads; it lists each CDR3 protein once, without DNA. Here the sample table reports 250,000 to 300,000 distinct CDR3 sequences. Sequencing was done on a sample of blood T cells: a sorted CD56 or NKG2C T cell subset, CD4+ or CD8+ T cells, or bulk PBMC T cells (not recorded which). Receptors originate from a man between 18 and 29 years old in good health. The CDR3 runs from the conserved cysteine through the conserved F or W.

v_gene	j_gene	CDR3aa
TRBV6-5	TRBJ1-4	CASSYSEGWKLFF
TRBV15	TRBJ2-7	CATSGQTGDSYEQYF
TRBV6-5	TRBJ1-2	CASSYLRDSYGYTF
TRBV5-1	TRBJ2-7	CASSTEGLAYEQYF
TRBV4-3	TRBJ2-3	CASSQGGGLSTDTQYF
TRBV7-2	TRBJ2-7	CASSGQPSDLSIYF
TRBV6-1	TRBJ2-1	CASSEGGRGLAGFYNEQFF
TRBV11-2	TRBJ1-2	CASSLSSGAPRGYTF
TRBV7-3	TRBJ2-1	CASSVSSADEQFF
TRBV18	TRBJ2-3	CASSPPRGSTDTQYF
TRBV6-1	TRBJ2-1	CASRRTGLTNEQFF
TRBV10-3	TRBJ2-4	CATGVLNIQYF
TRBV12-3/TRBV12-4	TRBJ2-4	CASSFGQLLAKNIQYF
TRBV20-1	TRBJ1-2	CSASKEVTGGYTF
TRBV29-1	TRBJ2-1	CSVVIFSKQFF
TRBV9	TRBJ2-1	CASSAGQGIGIYEQFF
TRBV6-1	TRBJ1-2	CASRRGANYGYTF
TRBV12-3/TRBV12-4	TRBJ2-7	CASSHMDNYEQYF
TRBV6-1	TRBJ2-2	CASRGGGGTGELFF
TRBV24-1	TRBJ1-5	CATSERGKIQPQHF
TRBV12-3/TRBV12-4	TRBJ2-3	CASSFSGDRGGTQYF
TRBV21-1	TRBJ2-7	CASSKALVPYEQYF